Listed below are T cell receptor beta chains from one sample, sequenced in a study of vaccination effects on CD4 cells after COVID-19. The method was immunoSEQ multiplex PCR; TCRdb's version includes in-frame clones alone and lacks a portion of them. The sample contains over 20,000 clones, 65% to 75% of which appear only once. The antigens for these receptors are not known. This specimen consisted of CD4+ T cells from PBMCs cultured with SARS-CoV-2 spike peptides, obtained before COVID-19 vaccination. The receptors were sampled from a human donor who received a COVID-19 vaccine. Both conserved end residues are part of each CDR3. A D gene is named only where the DNA matches it firmly. Size is stated for part of the rows, as once, few or many counts, or as a class when the clone is expanded.

TRBD2	TRBV27	.	TRBJ2-2	CASSLLPGLAGVPTGELFF	TGTGCCAGCAGTTTACTGCCGGGACTAGCGGGAGTACCGACCGGGGAGCTGTTTTTT
TRBD1	TRBV29-1	.	TRBJ2-5	CSVPGQGYQETQYF	TGCAGCGTGCCGGGACAGGGGTACCAAGAGACCCAGTACTTC
.	TRBV29-1	.	TRBJ2-7	CSVRDLAYEQYF	TGCAGCGTCAGGGACTTAGCCTACGAGCAGTACTTC
TRBD1	TRBV6-5	.	TRBJ1-1	CASRTADRMAEAFF	TGTGCCAGCAGAACCGCGGACAGGATGGCTGAAGCTTTCTTT
TRBD1	TRBV19	.	TRBJ1-5	CASSDRGSGNQPQHF	TGTGCCAGTAGTGACAGGGGATCGGGCAATCAGCCCCAGCATTTT
.	TRBV10-2	.	TRBJ2-1	CASSNTLNEQFF	TGCGCCAGCAGTAATACTCTCAATGAGCAGTTCTTC
TRBD1	TRBV6-5	.	TRBJ2-7	CASRYGTGSFEQYF	TGTGCCAGCAGATATGGGACAGGGTCGTTCGAGCAGTACTTC
TRBD1	TRBV3-1/TRBV3-2	.	TRBJ1-2	CASSGDRSNYGYTF	TGTGCCAGCAGCGGGGACAGATCCAACTATGGCTACACCTTC
.	TRBV5-4	.	TRBJ2-1	CASSFSRGPYNEQFF	TGTGCCAGCAGCTTTTCCAGGGGACCCTACAATGAGCAGTTCTTC
TRBD1	TRBV6-2/TRBV6-3	.	TRBJ1-1	CASSKPGQGTLNTEAFF	TGTGCCAGCAGTAAGCCGGGACAGGGGACCTTGAACACTGAAGCTTTCTTT
.	TRBV10-2	.	TRBJ2-7	CASSADLGAREQYF	TGCGCCAGCAGTGCCGACCTGGGAGCGAGAGAGCAGTACTTC
.	TRBV16	once	TRBJ1-1	CASSQTTRNTEAFF	TGTGCCAGCAGCCAAACGACTAGGAACACTGAAGCTTTCTTT
.	TRBV9	few	TRBJ1-5	CASSVGTVNQPQHF	TGTGCCAGCAGCGTCGGGACGGTAAATCAGCCCCAGCATTTT
TRBD1	TRBV6-6	.	TRBJ2-3	CASRSPGQGSDTQYF	TGTGCCAGCAGAAGTCCGGGACAGGGGAGTGATACGCAGTATTTT
.	TRBV3-1/TRBV3-2	.	TRBJ1-2	CASSQGAGLGGYTF	TGTGCCAGCAGCCAAGGGGCAGGTCTAGGTGGCTACACCTTC
TRBD1	TRBV29-1	.	TRBJ1-5	CSVSTGTYQPQHF	TGCAGCGTTTCGACAGGGACATATCAGCCCCAGCATTTT
.	TRBV30	once	TRBJ2-5	CAWSGQIQETQYF	TGTGCCTGGAGTGGACAGATCCAAGAGACCCAGTACTTC
.	TRBV7-7	.	TRBJ2-2	CASSSGRLVNAGELFF	TGTGCCAGCAGCTCGGGGAGACTAGTAAACGCCGGGGAGCTGTTTTTT
.	TRBV5-1	.	TRBJ2-3	CASSYGTVPTDTQYF	TGCGCCAGCAGCTATGGGACGGTCCCCACAGATACGCAGTATTTT
.	TRBV5-6	once	TRBJ2-5	CASSLETQYF	TGTGCCAGCAGCCTGGAGACCCAGTACTTC
TRBD1	TRBV27	few	TRBJ2-5	CASSLSRQGETQYF	TGTGCCAGCAGTTTATCGAGACAGGGGGAGACCCAGTACTTC
.	TRBV7-8	few	TRBJ2-7	CASSLRGQDITKQYF	TGTGCCAGCAGCTTAAGGGGACAAGACATTACGAAGCAGTACTTC
.	TRBV20-1	.	TRBJ1-2	CSASGGYGYTF	TGCAGTGCTAGTGGAGGCTATGGCTACACCTTC
TRBD2	TRBV27	.	TRBJ2-2	CASSLLGGRGDTGELFF	TGTGCCAGCAGTTTATTAGGCGGGAGGGGTGACACCGGGGAGCTGTTTTTT
.	TRBV20-1	few	TRBJ1-4	CSASSDSSGKLFF	TGCAGTGCTAGTAGCGACTCCTCGGGAAAACTGTTTTTT
.	TRBV7-2	.	TRBJ2-5	CASSLLTGTVMWTQYF	TGTGCCAGCAGCTTGTTGACCGGGACTGTCATGTGGACCCAGTACTTC
TRBD1	TRBV11-2	.	TRBJ2-7	CASSLVSTGGIGISYEQYF	TGTGCCAGCAGCTTAGTTTCTACAGGGGGTATAGGAATTTCCTACGAGCAGTACTTC
TRBD1	TRBV7-2	medium-sized	TRBJ1-2	CASSLEVLAGGSGYTF	TGTGCCAGCAGCTTAGAGGTCCTGGCAGGGGGCTCTGGCTACACCTTC
.	TRBV7-7	.	TRBJ2-3	CASSPRVGTTDTQYF	TGTGCCAGCAGCCCCAGGGTAGGAACCACAGATACGCAGTATTTT
TRBD1	TRBV5-1	.	TRBJ1-1	CASSLEGDRDEAFF	TGCGCCAGCAGCTTGGAAGGGGACAGGGATGAAGCTTTCTTT
.	TRBV19	.	TRBJ2-3	CASRQSTDTQYF	TGTGCCAGCCGACAGAGCACAGATACGCAGTATTTT
.	TRBV29-1	.	TRBJ2-7	CSVESRVPSYEQYF	TGCAGCGTTGAGTCCAGGGTACCCTCCTACGAGCAGTACTTC
TRBD1	TRBV20-1	.	TRBJ1-2	CSASGRGRGDYGYTF	TGCAGTGCTAGTGGCAGGGGGCGCGGGGACTATGGCTACACCTTC
.	TRBV5-4	.	TRBJ1-5	CASSLDSQPQHF	TGTGCCAGCAGCTTGGATAGTCAGCCCCAGCATTTT
.	TRBV6-5	few	TRBJ2-7	CASSPTPDSDYEQYF	TGTGCCAGCAGCCCAACCCCCGACTCGGACTACGAGCAGTACTTC
.	TRBV10-1	.	TRBJ1-1	CASRASQGMNTEAFF	TGCGCCAGCAGAGCATCACAGGGAATGAACACTGAAGCTTTCTTT
TRBD2	TRBV7-9	.	TRBJ2-1	CASSLERGGHNEQFF	TGTGCCAGCAGCTTAGAGCGGGGGGGACACAATGAGCAGTTCTTC
TRBD1	TRBV5-1	.	TRBJ1-2	CASSLAFKGQGYTF	TGCGCCAGCAGCTTGGCTTTCAAGGGACAGGGCTACACCTTC
.	TRBV18	once	TRBJ1-2	CASSPGAYYGYTF	TGTGCCAGCTCACCAGGGGCGTACTATGGCTACACCTTC
.	TRBV20-1	few	TRBJ1-2	CSAKGNGYTF	TGCAGTGCCAAGGGAAATGGCTACACCTTC
.	TRBV10-1	.	TRBJ1-5	CASSEYRDEPQHF	TGCGCCAGCAGTGAGTACAGGGATGAGCCCCAGCATTTT
.	TRBV4-1	.	TRBJ2-3	CASSQVDLGFTDTQYF	TGCGCCAGCAGCCAAGTTGATCTCGGATTCACAGATACGCAGTATTTT
TRBD1	TRBV6-5	.	TRBJ2-7	CASSFLRGRSSYEQYF	TGTGCCAGCAGTTTCCTCAGGGGGCGAAGCTCCTACGAGCAGTACTTC
TRBD1	TRBV6-5	.	TRBJ1-5	CASLRGGSQPQHF	TGTGCCAGCCTTCGAGGGGGCAGTCAGCCCCAGCATTTT
TRBD2	TRBV5-1	.	TRBJ2-5	CASSSISGGTQETQYF	TGCGCCAGCAGCTCGATTAGCGGGGGGACCCAAGAGACCCAGTACTTC
TRBD1	TRBV5-4	few	TRBJ2-3	CASSLGPGTGPSDTQYF	TGTGCCAGCAGCTTGGGCCCGGGGACAGGGCCTTCTGATACGCAGTATTTT
.	TRBV30	.	TRBJ2-7	CAWSPPGGDTYEQYF	TGTGCCTGGAGTCCCCCCGGGGGTGATACCTACGAGCAGTACTTC
.	TRBV6-5	.	TRBJ2-7	CASSYSSSSYEQYF	TGTGCCAGCAGTTACTCGTCCAGCTCCTACGAGCAGTACTTC
.	TRBV7-9	few	TRBJ1-5	CASSSSGTSSDQPQHF	TGTGCCAGCAGCTCCTCCGGGACATCCTCTGATCAGCCCCAGCATTTT
TRBD1	TRBV11-3	.	TRBJ2-7	CASSLDRTYEQYF	TGTGCCAGCAGCTTGGACAGGACCTACGAGCAGTACTTC
.	TRBV7-7	.	TRBJ2-5	CASSSGRVFQETQYF	TGTGCCAGCAGCTCTGGTCGAGTGTTCCAAGAGACCCAGTACTTC
.	TRBV7-2	.	TRBJ2-2	CASSLYTANTGELFF	TGTGCCAGCAGCTTATACACCGCGAACACCGGGGAGCTGTTTTTT
TRBD2	TRBV5-1	.	TRBJ2-3	CASSEGLAGALITDTQYF	TGCGCCAGCAGCGAGGGACTAGCGGGGGCCCTAATCACAGATACGCAGTATTTT
.	TRBV2	.	TRBJ1-6	CASSVRGDYNSPLHF	TGTGCCAGCAGTGTTCGGGGCGACTATAATTCACCCCTCCACTTT